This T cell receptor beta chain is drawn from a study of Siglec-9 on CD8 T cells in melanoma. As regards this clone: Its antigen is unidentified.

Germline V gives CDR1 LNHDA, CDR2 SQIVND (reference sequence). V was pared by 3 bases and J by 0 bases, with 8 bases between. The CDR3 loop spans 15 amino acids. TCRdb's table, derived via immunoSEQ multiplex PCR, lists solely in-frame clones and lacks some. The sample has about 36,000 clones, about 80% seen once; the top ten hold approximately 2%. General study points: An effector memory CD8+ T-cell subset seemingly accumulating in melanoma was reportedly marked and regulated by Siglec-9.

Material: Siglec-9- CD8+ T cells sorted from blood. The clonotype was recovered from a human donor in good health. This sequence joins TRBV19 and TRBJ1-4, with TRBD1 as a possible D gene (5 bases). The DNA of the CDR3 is TGTGCCAGTAGTATTGGGGCAGCAACTAATGAAAAACTGTTTTTT. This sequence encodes CASSIGAATNEKLFF.